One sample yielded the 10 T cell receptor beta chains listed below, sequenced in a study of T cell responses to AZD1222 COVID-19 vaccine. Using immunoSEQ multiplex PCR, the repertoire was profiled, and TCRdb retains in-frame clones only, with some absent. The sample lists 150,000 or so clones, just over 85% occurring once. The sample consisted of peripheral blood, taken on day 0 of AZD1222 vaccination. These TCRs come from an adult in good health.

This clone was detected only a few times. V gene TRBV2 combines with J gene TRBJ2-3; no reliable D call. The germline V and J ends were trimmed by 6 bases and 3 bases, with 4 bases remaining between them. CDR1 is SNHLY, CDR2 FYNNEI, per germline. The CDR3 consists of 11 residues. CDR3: CASSQTDTQYF. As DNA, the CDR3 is TGTGCCAGCAGCCAGACAGATACGCAGTATTTT.

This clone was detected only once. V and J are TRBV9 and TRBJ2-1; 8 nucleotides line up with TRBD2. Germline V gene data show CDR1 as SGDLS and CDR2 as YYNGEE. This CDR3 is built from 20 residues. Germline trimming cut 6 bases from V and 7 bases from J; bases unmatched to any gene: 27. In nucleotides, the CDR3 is TGTGCCAGCACGATTAAATCACTAGCGGTGACAATAAAAGAAAAGAATGAGCAGTTCTTC. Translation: CASTIKSLAVTIKEKNEQFF.

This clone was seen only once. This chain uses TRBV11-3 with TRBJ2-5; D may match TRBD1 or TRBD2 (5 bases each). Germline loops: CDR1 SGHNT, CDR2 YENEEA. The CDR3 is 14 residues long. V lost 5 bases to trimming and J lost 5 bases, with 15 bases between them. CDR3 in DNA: TGTGCCAGCAGCCTACCGGGGACCTACGAGACCCAGTACTTC. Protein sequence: CASSLPGTYETQYF.

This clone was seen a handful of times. Here the CDR3 DNA reads TGCGCCAGCAGCTCTTCCGGGGGCCCACCGTCCTCCTACAATGAGCAGTTCTTC. Protein sequence: CASSSSGGPPSSYNEQFF. The chain couples TRBV4-1 to TRBJ2-1, with D perhaps matching TRBD1 or TRBD2 (6 bases each). The germline gives CDR1 MGHRA, CDR2 YSYEKL. V lost 5 bases and J 0 bases, leaving 20 bases between the germline ends. The CDR3 is 18 amino acids.

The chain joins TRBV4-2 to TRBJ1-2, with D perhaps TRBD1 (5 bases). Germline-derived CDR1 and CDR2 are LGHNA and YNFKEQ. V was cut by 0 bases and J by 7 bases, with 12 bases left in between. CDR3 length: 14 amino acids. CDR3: CASSQELREAGYTF. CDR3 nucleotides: TGTGCCAGCAGCCAAGAACTCAGGGAGGCTGGCTACACCTTC.

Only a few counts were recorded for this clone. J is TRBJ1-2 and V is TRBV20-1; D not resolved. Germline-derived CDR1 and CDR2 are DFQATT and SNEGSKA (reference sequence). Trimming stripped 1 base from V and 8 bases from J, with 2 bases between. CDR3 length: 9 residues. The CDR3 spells CSARGGYTF. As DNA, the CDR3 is TGCAGTGCTAGAGGGGGCTACACCTTC.

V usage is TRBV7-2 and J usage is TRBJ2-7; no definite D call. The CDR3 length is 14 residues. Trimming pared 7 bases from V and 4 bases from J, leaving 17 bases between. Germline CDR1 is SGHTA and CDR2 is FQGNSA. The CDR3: CASTANPRSYEQYF. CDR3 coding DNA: TGTGCCAGCACAGCCAACCCTAGGTCATACGAGCAGTACTTC.

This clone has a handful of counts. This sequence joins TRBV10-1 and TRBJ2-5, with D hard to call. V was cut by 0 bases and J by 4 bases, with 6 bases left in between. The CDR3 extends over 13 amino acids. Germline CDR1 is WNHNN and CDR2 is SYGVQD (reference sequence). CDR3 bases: TGCGCCAGCAGTGAGTCGACTGGAGAGACCCAGTACTTC. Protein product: CASSESTGETQYF.

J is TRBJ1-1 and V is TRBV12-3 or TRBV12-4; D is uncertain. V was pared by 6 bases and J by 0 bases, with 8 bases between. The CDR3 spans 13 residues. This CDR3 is CASRYGMNTEAFF. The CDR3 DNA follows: TGTGCCAGCAGATACGGGATGAACACTGAAGCTTTCTTT.

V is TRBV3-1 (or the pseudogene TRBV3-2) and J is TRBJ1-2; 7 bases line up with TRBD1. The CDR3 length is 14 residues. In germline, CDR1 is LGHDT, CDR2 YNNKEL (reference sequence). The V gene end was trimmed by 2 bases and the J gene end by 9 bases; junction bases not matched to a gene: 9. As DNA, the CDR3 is TGTGCCAGCAGCCAACCTAAGACAGGGAGCCGCTACACCTTC. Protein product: CASSQPKTGSRYTF.